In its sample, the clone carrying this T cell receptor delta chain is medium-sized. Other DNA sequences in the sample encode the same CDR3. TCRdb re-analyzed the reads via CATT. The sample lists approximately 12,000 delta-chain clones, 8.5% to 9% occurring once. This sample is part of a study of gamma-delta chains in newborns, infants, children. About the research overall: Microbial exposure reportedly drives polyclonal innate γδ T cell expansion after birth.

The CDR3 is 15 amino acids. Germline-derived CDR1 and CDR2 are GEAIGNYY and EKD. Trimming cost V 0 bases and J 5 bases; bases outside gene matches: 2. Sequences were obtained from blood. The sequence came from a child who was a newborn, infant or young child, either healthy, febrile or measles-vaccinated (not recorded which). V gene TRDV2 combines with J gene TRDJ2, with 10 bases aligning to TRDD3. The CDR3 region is CACDTWGILTAQLFF. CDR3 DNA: TGTGCCTGTGACACCTGGGGGATACTCACAGCACAACTCTTCTTT.